This is a list of T cell receptor delta chains from one sample in a study of Vδ1+ human thymocytes. TCRdb made new clone calls on the multiplex PCR reads using CATT. The data hold fewer than 90,000 delta-chain clones, with approximately 37% observed a single time. The specimen was Vdelta1+ gamma-delta thymocytes from the thymus. All receptors derive from a boy under two years old who had congenital heart surgery. Each CDR3 is given with its conserved first and last residue. A D gene is named only where the DNA matches it firmly. Not every row has a clone size; where given, it reads once, few, many or a size class.

j_call v_call clone_size d_call cdr3_aa cdr3_nt
TRDJ1 TRDV1 once TRDD3 CALGDPMSSSLGAPKLIF TGTGCTCTTGGGGACCCCATGAGCTCTTCTCTGGGGGCCCCTAAACTCATCTTT
TRDJ1 TRDV1 few TRDD3 CALGKSLRRVLGDTDTDKLIF TGTGCTCTTGGGAAATCACTTCGACGTGTACTGGGGGATACGGACACCGATAAACTCATCTTT
TRDJ1 TRDV1 - TRDD3 CALDNWGTLYTDKLIF TGTGCTCTGGACAACTGGGGGACCCTGTACACCGATAAACTCATCTTT
TRDJ1 TRDV1 - TRDD3 CALGKGPSYNWGIFGTDKLIF TGTGCTCTTGGGAAGGGGCCTTCCTACAACTGGGGGATATTCGGCACCGATAAACTCATCTTT
TRDJ1 TRDV1 - - CALGVPSLYVVGGNKLIF TGTGCTCTTGGGGTCCCTTCCTTATACGTTGTGGGGGGAAATAAACTCATCTTT
TRDJ1 TRDV1 - TRDD3 CALGELCPLGDTYTDKLIF TGTGCTCTTGGGGAACTATGCCCGCTGGGGGACACTTACACCGATAAACTCATCTTT
TRDJ1 TRDV1 - - CALGERRWRQKLIF TGTGCTCTTGGGGAAAGGAGGTGGAGACAGAAACTCATCTTT
TRDJ1 TRDV1 few - CALGERTSYLTLKNWGFQRFTDKLIF TGTGCTCTTGGGGAACGCACTTCCTATCTCACCCTCAAGAACTGGGGGTTCCAGAGGTTCACCGATAAACTCATCTTT
TRDJ1 TRDV1 few TRDD3 CALGERVSNATLLGDTNDKLIF TGTGCTCTTGGGGAACGGGTCTCCAACGCAACCTTACTGGGGGATACGAACGATAAACTCATCTTT
TRDJ1 TRDV1 - - CALTAYDPKNGIMTWYTDKLIF TGTGCTCTTACGGCCTACGACCCTAAGAACGGGATAATGACATGGTACACCGATAAACTCATCTTT
TRDJ1 TRDV1 few TRDD3 CALGKGSRWGKTTGGNTDKLIF TGTGCTCTTGGGAAGGGGTCCCGCTGGGGGAAAACTACTGGGGGTAACACCGATAAACTCATCTTT
TRDJ1 TRDV1 few - CALGTAGVQYTDKLIF TGTGCTCTTGGGACCGCGGGGGTGCAGTACACCGATAAACTCATCTTT
TRDJ1 TRDV2 - TRDD3 CAWRTGGYTDKLIF TGTGCCTGGAGGACTGGGGGATACACCGATAAACTCATCTTT
TRDJ1 TRDV1 - - CALGVLQSGDKLIF TGTGCTCTTGGGGTACTACAGTCGGGGGATAAACTCATCTTT
TRDJ1 TRDV1 - TRDD3 CALGELIIPHWGIKWLIF TGTGCTCTTGGGGAACTCATCATTCCTCACTGGGGGATAAAGTGGCTCATCTTT
TRDJ1 TRDV1 few TRDD3 CALGDSGGYGKLIF TGTGCTCTTGGGGACAGTGGAGGATACGGTAAACTCATCTTT
TRDJ1 TRDV1 few - CALGLKGPATDPPADKLIF TGTGCTCTTGGGTTAAAAGGACCTGCCACAGATCCCCCGGCCGATAAACTCATCTTT
TRDJ1 TRDV2 medium-sized TRDD3 CACVDASYWGPYTDKLIF TGTGCCTGTGTCGATGCTTCGTACTGGGGGCCCTACACCGATAAACTCATCTTT
TRDJ1 TRDV1 - TRDD3 CALGEGRLSRSTGGYELIF TGTGCTCTTGGGGAAGGGAGGCTTTCCCGATCTACTGGGGGATACGAACTCATCTTT
TRDJ1 TRDV1 few - CALGVRLLVADKLIF TGTGCTCTTGGGGTCCGCCTCCTCGTTGCCGATAAACTCATCTTT
TRDJ1 TRDV1 - - CALGAFLPSTGGQYTDKLIF TGTGCTCTTGGGGCCTTCCTACCCTCTACTGGGGGACAGTACACCGATAAACTCATCTTT
TRDJ1 TRDV1 - TRDD3 CALGISSYFPLLMGDTGNYYTDKLIF TGTGCTCTTGGGATATCTTCCTACTTCCCCCTACTAATGGGGGATACGGGCAACTACTACACCGATAAACTCATCTTT
TRDJ1 TRDV1 few - CALGSRARLIF TGTGCTCTTGGCTCCAGGGCCCGACTCATCTTT
TRDJ1 TRDV1 few TRDD3 CALGESSNATGGPFDDKLIF TGTGCTCTTGGGGAGTCCTCCAACGCTACTGGGGGTCCCTTTGACGATAAACTCATCTTT
TRDJ1 TRDV1 - - CALGEVGRIPYTDKLIF TGTGCTCTTGGGGAAGTTGGGAGGATTCCGTACACCGATAAACTCATCTTT
TRDJ1 TRDV1 once TRDD3 CALGEWRVPGTGGLPYTDKLIF TGTGCTCTTGGGGAGTGGAGGGTCCCGGGTACTGGGGGATTACCGTACACCGATAAACTCATCTTT